Each of the 12 T cell receptor beta chains below was sequenced from the same sample in a study of shared clonotypes between healthy human individuals. Measured with immunoSEQ multiplex PCR; TCRdb has only the in-frame clones, and not every one. The sample consists of 2 million to 3 million clones, 93% of them appearing once. The specimen sequenced was naive CD4+ T cells from PBMCs. Subset denoted: CD45RA+ positively selected. These receptors all come from a young man in good health. Some clones in this sample may be carry-over from other donors' samples.

The rearrangement uses TRBV4-3 and TRBJ2-1; the D is unclear. The germline CDR1 and CDR2 sequences are LGHNA and YSLEER. Deletions cut 0 bases from V and 3 bases from J, with 9 bases between. CDR3 length: 15 residues. The CDR3 sequence is CASSQDPANYNEQFF. The CDR3 DNA reads as TGCGCCAGCAGCCAAGATCCGGCTAACTACAATGAGCAGTTCTTC.

The gene calls are TRBV28 and TRBJ1-2; D uncertain. V was clipped by 10 bases and J by 0 bases, with 9 bases between them. The CDR3 contains 12 residues. CDR1 and CDR2 from the germline V gene are MDHEN and SYDVKM. DNA of the CDR3: TGTGCCACAGTAACCTCTAACTATGGCTACACCTTC. Protein sequence: CATVTSNYGYTF.

This clone appeared a few times. The J gene is TRBJ1-1, the V gene TRBV5-1; D unclear. Germline assignment: CDR1 SGHRS and CDR2 YFSETQ. The CDR3 totals 14 residues. V lost 0 bases, J lost 1 base, and 7 bases lay in between. The chain's CDR3 is CASSLALENTEAFF. The CDR3 DNA follows: TGCGCCAGCAGCTTGGCTCTGGAGAACACTGAAGCTTTCTTT.

The chain recombines TRBV7-2 with TRBJ2-5; 10 bases agree with TRBD2. V lost 3 bases and J lost 2; bases outside the gene matches: 3. The CDR3 totals 15 residues. The germline gives CDR1 SGHTA, CDR2 FQGNSA. DNA of the CDR3: TGTGCCAGCAGCTTGGCTAGCGGGAGTCAAGAGACCCAGTACTTC. As protein: CASSLASGSQETQYF.

This clone was seen once. V is TRBV7-2 and J is TRBJ2-1; D not resolved. The CDR3 runs 14 residues. Trimming cost V 6 bases and J 9 bases, with 18 bases left between them. Germline-derived CDR1 and CDR2 are SGHTA and FQGNSA. The DNA of the CDR3 is TGTGCCAGCAGACCCGGACGAGAAAATAGTGAGCAGTTCTTC. Translation: CASRPGRENSEQFF. The whole variable domain, filled in from reference TRBV7-2 and TRBJ2-1, reads GAGVSQSPSNKVTEKGKDVELRCDPISGHTALYWYRQSLGQGLEFLIYFQGNSAPDKSGLPSDRFSAERTGGSVSTLTIQRTQQEDSAVYLCASRPGRENSEQFFGPGTRLTVL.

This rearrangement joins TRBV19 to TRBJ2-7; a possible D gene is TRBD1 (5 bases). The germline CDR1 and CDR2 sequences are LNHDA and SQIVND (reference sequence). Trimming stripped 5 bases from V and 0 bases from J, with 8 bases between. The CDR3 runs to 13 residues. The CDR3 is CASSQGSSYEQYF. The CDR3 DNA reads TGTGCCAGTAGTCAGGGCAGCTCCTACGAGCAGTACTTC.

This chain connects TRBV7-3 to TRBJ2-2, with D tentatively TRBD2 (6 bases). The germline V and J ends were trimmed by 4 bases and 0 bases, with 15 bases remaining between them. CDR3 length: 17 amino acids. CDR1 and CDR2 from the germline V gene are SGHTA and FQGTGA. CDR3 DNA sequence: TGTGCCAGCAGCTCCGGGAGCGGGCGGGCGAACACCGGGGAGCTGTTTTTT. As protein: CASSSGSGRANTGELFF.

This chain joins TRBV4-1 and TRBJ1-3, with D uncertain. The CDR3 has 15 amino acids. With 1 base removed from V and 4 bases from J, the gap between germline ends came to 11 bases. Germline V gene sequence: CDR1 MGHRA, CDR2 YSYEKL. CDR3 nucleotides: TGCGCCAGCAGCCAAGTCGAAGGGTACGGAAACACCATATATTTT. Residues: CASSQVEGYGNTIYF.

Points on this clone: Other DNA variants within this sample encode the same CDR3. V is TRBV6-6 and J is TRBJ2-7, with 10 bases lining up with TRBD1. J lost 4 bases, V lost 2 bases, and 5 bases had no gene match. The germline gives CDR1 MNHNY, CDR2 SVGAGI (reference sequence). This CDR3 has 15 residues. CDR3 protein: CASSYPGQGIYEQYF. The CDR3 DNA reads TGTGCCAGCAGTTACCCGGGACAGGGGATATACGAGCAGTACTTC.

In the case of this clone: Additional DNA sequences in this sample encode the identical CDR3. This sequence joins TRBV12-5 and TRBJ2-7, with 11 bases matching TRBD1. CDR3 length: 16 residues. The V gene end was trimmed by 0 bases and the J gene end by 2 bases; junction bases not matched to a gene: 3. The germline V gene has CDR1 LGHNT and CDR2 FRNRAP. As DNA, the CDR3 is TGTGCTAGTGGTTTGGTCTCGGGACAGGGGGCCTACGAGCAGTACTTC. Its translation is CASGLVSGQGAYEQYF.

The chain couples TRBV10-1 to TRBJ1-4, with 9 bases aligning to TRBD1. CDR1 and CDR2 from the germline V gene are WNHNN and SYGVQD (reference sequence). V dropped 5 bases and J dropped 7; count of bases not matched to a gene: 5. The CDR3 loop spans 14 amino acids. CDR3 loop: CASSHRGRGEKLFF. The CDR3 DNA sequence: TGCGCCAGCAGTCACAGGGGGCGAGGTGAAAAACTGTTTTTT.

This clone was picked up a small number of times. The chain joins TRBV28 to TRBJ1-4; 9 positions agree with TRBD1. V lost 3 bases, J lost 6 bases, and 14 bases stayed unmatched. Germline V gene data show CDR1 as MDHEN and CDR2 as SYDVKM. The CDR3 has 18 amino acids. For the CDR3, the DNA is TGTGCCAGCAGTTTTACCGACAGGGGGTTTTCTTGGGATGAAAAACTGTTTTTT. This sequence encodes CASSFTDRGFSWDEKLFF.